This TCR beta chain comes out of a study of CD8+CD57+ T cells in acquired aplastic anemia. Study summary: Healthy donors had, on average, roughly 9.8 million reads for their CD4+ cells.

It was genomic DNA that served as the template for profiling TCR beta VDJ and CDR3. TCRdb processed the reads anew with MiXCR; each CDR3 protein has one entry. This sample has approximately 200,000 distinct CDR3 sequences, with 50% to 55% found just once. With 1 base removed from V and 6 bases from J, the gap between germline ends came to 9 bases. Germline V gene lookup returns CDR1 KGHDR and CDR2 SFDVKD. The CDR3 extends over 14 amino acids. The chain links TRBV24-1 to TRBJ2-1; TRBD2 is a possible D gene (5 bases). The sequence was collected from a human donor in good health, serving as a control. The sample taken for sequencing was sorted CD4+, CD8+, or CD8+CD57+ T cells (not recorded which) from PBMCs. The CDR3 here is CATSDFPGSNEQFF. The DNA of the CDR3 is TGTGCCACCAGTGATTTCCCGGGGTCCAATGAGCAGTTCTTC.